Sequencing of this T cell receptor beta chain was carried out in a study of CD4 T cells in relation to SARS-CoV-2 and coronaviruses. The wider study: TCR beta CDR3s were sequenced after approximately ten-day antigen culture of PBMCs.

Trimming took 7 bases from V and 9 from J; bases not matched to a gene: 12. The CDR3 runs to 15 residues. Germline assignment: CDR1 LNHDA and CDR2 SQIVND (reference sequence). With regard to this clone: The antigen remains unidentified.

Before the COVID-19 pandemic, during about 2010-2019, CD4+ T cells were taken from unexposed donors. Isolation of CD4+ T cells took place after about 9 days in culture. Testing used SARS-CoV-2 S/N and four cold-coronavirus spikes on unexposed-donor CD4+ T cells, cells permitting. Cultures held two million PBMCs per well with approximately 10 IU/ml IL-2. Profiling relied on immunoSEQ multiplex PCR, and the TCRdb table lists in-frame clones only, not all of them. Of more than 15,000 clones in the sample, around 78% were seen once. The sequence derives from a human donor in good health. The sample consisted of CD4+ T cells from PBMCs, cultured in vitro. The V gene is TRBV19, the J gene TRBJ2-1; TRBD2 agrees at 10 bases. The CDR3 sequence is CASTLAGEYGGEQFF. In DNA, the CDR3 is TGTGCCAGTACTCTAGCGGGAGAGTATGGGGGTGAGCAGTTCTTC.